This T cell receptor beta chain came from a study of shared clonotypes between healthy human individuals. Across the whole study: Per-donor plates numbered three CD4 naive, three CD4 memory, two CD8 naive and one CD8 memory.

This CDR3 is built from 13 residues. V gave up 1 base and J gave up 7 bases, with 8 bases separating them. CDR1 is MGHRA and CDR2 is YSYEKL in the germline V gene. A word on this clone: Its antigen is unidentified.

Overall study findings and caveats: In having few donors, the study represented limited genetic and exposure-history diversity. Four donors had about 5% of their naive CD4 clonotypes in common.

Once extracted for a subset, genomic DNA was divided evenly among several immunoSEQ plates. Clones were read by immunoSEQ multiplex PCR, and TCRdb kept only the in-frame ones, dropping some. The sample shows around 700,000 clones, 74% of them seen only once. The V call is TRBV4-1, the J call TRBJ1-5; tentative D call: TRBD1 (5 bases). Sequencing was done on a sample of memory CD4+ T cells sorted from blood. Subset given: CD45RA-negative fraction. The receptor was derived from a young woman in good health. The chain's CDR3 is CASSQAGVQPQHF. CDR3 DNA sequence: TGCGCCAGCAGCCAAGCGGGGGTACAGCCCCAGCATTTT.